Listed below are T cell receptor beta chains from one sample, sequenced in a study of blood T cell repertoires in COVID-19. Sequencing used immunoSEQ multiplex PCR; TCRdb keeps in-frame clones, though not all of them. This table has more than 90,000 clones, approximately 92% appearing once. Material for sequencing was peripheral blood. Source of these receptors: a man over 45 with active COVID-19. The CDR3 runs from the conserved cysteine through the conserved F or W. Expanded clones get a size class; other rows say once, few or many, or leave the size out.

J,size,V,CDR3
TRBJ2-5,NA,TRBV11-2,CASSLDRGAGGGETQYF
TRBJ2-2,NA,TRBV3-1/TRBV3-2,CASSLSGRNNRELFF
TRBJ1-1,NA,TRBV29-1,CSVDETGVMNTEAFF
TRBJ2-5,NA,TRBV18,CASSLQGVNGETQYF
TRBJ2-2,NA,TRBV5-4,CATTSPSRVTNTGELFF
TRBJ1-5,NA,TRBV28,CASTFQGDRAMRTQHF
TRBJ2-7,NA,TRBV7-2,CASTQTSGLYEQYF
TRBJ2-2,NA,TRBV6-5,CASSTRTDSTGELFF
TRBJ2-1,NA,TRBV12-3/TRBV12-4,CASSWREQIEQFF
TRBJ1-2,NA,TRBV28,CASSLAAGQEIGYTF
TRBJ1-1,NA,TRBV28,CASKTGTENTEAFF
TRBJ2-6,NA,TRBV5-1,CASSPSSSGANVLTF
TRBJ2-2,NA,TRBV5-1,CASREGLAGELFF
TRBJ1-5,NA,TRBV4-1,CASSQVGFGLPAGQPQHF
TRBJ1-5,NA,TRBV5-1,CASSSGPSGQPQHF
TRBJ1-2,NA,TRBV3-1/TRBV3-2,CASSRGGNYGYTF
TRBJ2-3,NA,TRBV4-1,CASSQVAVRASSTDTQYF
TRBJ2-3,NA,TRBV2,CASKGQPSLDTQYF
TRBJ1-1,NA,TRBV27,CASSLARNTEAFF
TRBJ1-1,NA,TRBV18,CASSPGGQGNTEAFF
TRBJ1-3,NA,TRBV2,CASSPVRDSSGNTIYF
TRBJ1-3,NA,TRBV18,CASSPRQSGRNTIYF
TRBJ2-5,NA,TRBV7-9,CATSRAQETQYF
TRBJ2-3,once,TRBV14,CASSQGLAGAVDTQYF
TRBJ1-4,NA,TRBV18,CASSLAGSTNEKLFF
TRBJ2-5,NA,TRBV3-1/TRBV3-2,CASMRGGETQYF
TRBJ1-2,NA,TRBV19,CASSYREASYGCTF
TRBJ1-4,NA,TRBV2,CASSRLSGTNEKLFF
TRBJ1-5,NA,TRBV10-2,CASRSGTGAYSNQPQHF
TRBJ2-1,NA,TRBV25-1,CASSFSRGYNEQFF
TRBJ1-2,NA,TRBV10-2,CASRAQGAHGYTF
TRBJ2-1,NA,TRBV5-8,CASSPSGRTYNEQFF
TRBJ1-5,NA,TRBV5-6,CASSAPTGRGVSNQPQHF
TRBJ2-2,NA,TRBV4-2,CASSQYWTGRHKLAGGKAGELFF
TRBJ2-7,NA,TRBV5-4,CASSPTSGKPYEQYF
TRBJ1-5,NA,TRBV24-1,CATSDGQVSQPQHF